This T cell receptor (beta chain) was obtained from a study of control samples from healthy donors and cancer patients. The protocol was immunoSEQ multiplex PCR, while the TCRdb copy is restricted to in-frame clones and leaves out a portion. The sample includes approximately 160,000 clones, under 95% seen only once; the top ten take 1.2% to 1.5%. Germline V CDR1 and CDR2: MNHEY, SMNVEV (reference sequence). Trimming left V 6 bases short and J 3 bases short, with 12 bases between. CDR3 size: 13 residues. The specimen was blood. The chain employs TRBV27 and TRBJ2-7; a weak D match, TRBD1 (6 bases). The TCR was taken from a woman under 30 in good health. DNA of the CDR3: TGTGCCAGCAGCCCTAACAGGGACTACGAGCAGTACTTC. It is translated as CASSPNRDYEQYF.